Following are 28 T cell receptor beta chains from one sample sequenced in a study of blood T cell repertoires in COVID-19. This table comes from immunoSEQ multiplex PCR, and its TCRdb copy is limited to in-frame clones, with some not included. The sample holds around 140,000 clones; approximately 80% are singletons and the top ten take approximately 1.4%. Sequenced sample: peripheral blood. These receptors all come from a human donor in a cohort sampled during active COVID-19.

The V and J genes are TRBV20-1 and TRBJ1-6, with D possibly TRBD1 on 5 matching bases. This CDR3 comprises 13 residues. CDR1 is DFQATT, CDR2 SNEGSKA, per germline (reference sequence). V was clipped by 3 bases and J by 14 bases, with 17 bases between them. As DNA, the CDR3 is TGCAGTGCTAGTAGGCAGGGAGGCTTGGCCCTCCACTTT. Protein sequence: CSASRQGGLALHF.

The chain links TRBV5-3 to TRBJ2-6; TRBD1 might be the D (5 bases). TRBV5-3 is filed as an ORF, its function uncertain. V dropped 4 bases and J dropped 0 bases, with 14 bases sitting between them. The length of the CDR3 is 17 residues. The CDR3 spells CARSPRDQGSGANVLTF. The CDR3 nucleotides are TGTGCCAGAAGCCCCAGGGATCAGGGCTCTGGGGCCAACGTCCTGACTTTC.

As concerns this clone: The same CDR3 is also encoded by other DNA sequences in this sample. This sequence joins TRBV19 and TRBJ1-4; D remains unclear. The germline V gene encodes CDR1 LNHDA and CDR2 SQIVND (reference sequence). This CDR3 is built from 14 residues. V lost 5 bases and J lost 0, with 7 bases in between. CDR3 DNA: TGTGCCAGTAGTTTAACAGCAACTAATGAAAAACTGTTTTTT. It translates to CASSLTATNEKLFF.

Turning to this clone: One end of the junction fails to match germline, which may point to a read error. This sequence joins TRBV28 and TRBJ2-7; no reliable D call. Germline CDR1 MDHEN, CDR2 SYDVKM. This CDR3 contains 12 residues. The CDR3 nucleotides read TGTGCCAGCACCGGTTCCGGGTACGTGCAGTACTTC. Protein: CASTGSGYVQYF. Looking up the rest from reference TRBV28 and TRBJ2-7 gives the full variable domain: DVKVTQSSRYLVKRTGEKVFLECVQDMDHENMFWYRQDPGLGLRLIYFSYDVKMKEKGDIPEGYSVSREKKERFSLILESASTNQTSMYLCASTGSGYVQYFGPGTRLTVT.

The chain joins TRBV19 to TRBJ1-1; a possible D gene is TRBD1 (6 bases). Germline CDR1 is LNHDA and CDR2 is SQIVND (reference sequence). The CDR3 is made up of 15 amino acids. V shed 5 bases and J shed 0 bases, with 13 bases lying between them. The CDR3: CASSGASGVNTEAFF. The CDR3 coding sequence is TGTGCCAGTAGTGGAGCGTCAGGGGTGAACACTGAAGCTTTCTTT.

The V call is TRBV20-1, the J call TRBJ1-1; D remains unclear. CDR3 length: 11 residues. Germline V lookup: CDR1 DFQATT, CDR2 SNEGSKA (reference sequence). With 3 bases removed from V and 6 bases from J, the gap between germline ends came to 8 bases. The CDR3 sequence is CSASKRSEAFF. CDR3 in DNA: TGCAGTGCTAGTAAGAGATCTGAAGCTTTCTTT.

On this clone itself: The sample carries other DNA sequences with the same CDR3. This chain links TRBV2 with TRBJ2-3; 7 positions match TRBD2. The germline V gene encodes CDR1 SNHLY and CDR2 FYNNEI. This CDR3 spans 15 amino acids. V lost 1 base to trimming and J lost 3 bases; unmatched junction nucleotides: 4. This CDR3 reads CASSEGGRGTDTQYF. The CDR3 DNA reads TGTGCCAGCAGTGAAGGCGGGAGAGGAACAGATACGCAGTATTTT.

In this sample, this clone turned up once. The gene calls are TRBV2 and TRBJ2-1, with 14 bases lining up with TRBD2. Trimming at V came to 6 bases and at J to 8 bases, leaving 15 bases not matched to a gene. This CDR3 has 18 residues. CDR1 is SNHLY and CDR2 is FYNNEI in the germline V gene. The CDR3, as DNA: TGTGCCAGCAGGCGGGGGATCGCGGGACTAGCGGGAGTTCATGAGCAGTTCTTC. This encodes CASRRGIAGLAGVHEQFF.

In its sample, this clone was seen a few times. The chain uses TRBV4-1 and TRBJ1-1; 8 bases align to TRBD1. The germline gives CDR1 MGHRA, CDR2 YSYEKL. V was clipped by 3 bases and J by 1 base; unmatched bases: 7. The CDR3 is 16 amino acids. The CDR3 loop reads CASSQRGRGPNTEAFF. In DNA form, the CDR3 reads TGCGCCAGCAGCCAGCGGGGCAGGGGGCCGAACACTGAAGCTTTCTTT.

The chain recombines TRBV20-1 with TRBJ2-3; D unclear. In germline, CDR1 is DFQATT, CDR2 SNEGSKA (reference sequence). Trimming cost V 3 bases and J 4 bases, with 5 bases left between them. This CDR3 spans 11 amino acids. The CDR3 protein is CSARSADTQYF. CDR3 coding DNA: TGCAGTGCTAGGTCAGCAGATACGCAGTATTTT.

The V and J genes are TRBV6-1 and TRBJ1-5, with D tentatively TRBD1 (5 bases). V lost 0 bases, J lost 6 bases, and 24 bases lay in between. Germline CDR1 reads MNHNS; CDR2 reads SASEGT. The CDR3 sequence is 19 residues long. The CDR3 is CASSEAQTQQGLLGQPQHF. In DNA, the CDR3 is TGTGCCAGCAGTGAAGCTCAAACACAGCAGGGTCTTTTGGGTCAGCCCCAGCATTTT.

This chain links TRBV12-3 or TRBV12-4 with TRBJ1-2; D not certain. V dropped 5 bases and J dropped 2 bases, with 6 bases sitting between them. The CDR3 is made up of 12 amino acids. The CDR3 DNA reads TGTGCCAGCAGTGACGGGAACTATGGCTACACCTTC. It translates to CASSDGNYGYTF.

The chain employs TRBV7-9 and TRBJ2-7; D ambiguous. Per the germline V gene, CDR1 is SEHNR and CDR2 is FQNEAQ (reference sequence). Trimming took off 2 bases at V and 3 bases at J, with 11 bases between the two ends. CDR3 size: 14 residues. The CDR3 region is CASSLSNSIYEQYF. In DNA, the CDR3 is TGTGCCAGCAGCTTATCCAACAGCATCTACGAGCAGTACTTC.

The CDR3 region is CASSSGTGGMNTEAFF. The CDR3 nucleotides read TGTGCCAGTAGTTCCGGGACAGGGGGCATGAACACTGAAGCTTTCTTT. The gene calls are TRBV19 and TRBJ1-1; 12 nucleotides align to TRBD1. Losses at the gene ends were 5 bases for V and 0 bases for J; bases not matched to a gene: 4. Germline loops: CDR1 LNHDA, CDR2 SQIVND (reference sequence). There are 16 residues in the CDR3.

The V gene is TRBV27, the J gene TRBJ2-1, with D possibly being TRBD1 (6 bases). This CDR3 is 14 amino acids long. Trimming stripped 5 bases from V and 6 bases from J, with 14 bases between. Germline values: CDR1 MNHEY, CDR2 SMNVEV (reference sequence). CDR3 in DNA: TGTGCCAGCAGTCCAACAGGGATTTCCAATGAGCAGTTCTTC. Protein product: CASSPTGISNEQFF.

This clone was found once. The chain links TRBV19 to TRBJ2-7, with 7 bases matching TRBD2. This CDR3 has 15 residues. Germline assignment: CDR1 LNHDA and CDR2 SQIVND (reference sequence). V gave up 5 bases and J gave up 1 base; unmatched junction bases: 8. CDR3 nucleotide sequence: TGTGCCAGTAGTTCTAGCGGCCATTCTTCCTACGAGCAGTACTTC. Its protein product is CASSSSGHSSYEQYF.

This chain links TRBV28 with TRBJ2-7, with 9 bases identical to TRBD1. The CDR3 sequence is 13 residues long. Germline V gene lookup returns CDR1 MDHEN and CDR2 SYDVKM. Trimming removed 8 bases from V and 3 bases from J; junction bases left unmatched: 5. The DNA for the CDR3 is TGTGCCAGCCGGACAGGGGCTGGCTACGAGCAGTACTTC. Its translation: CASRTGAGYEQYF.

The rearrangement joins TRBV28 to TRBJ1-5; 7 bases align to TRBD1. The V segment lost 3 bases and the J segment 7 bases; nucleotides outside the gene matches: 9. This CDR3 comprises 15 residues. The V gene's germline CDR1 is MDHEN and CDR2 SYDVKM. CDR3 nucleotides: TGTGCCAGCAGTTTGCGTCTCCAGGGGGTGCAGCCCCAGCATTTT. Translating it yields CASSLRLQGVQPQHF.

The rearrangement links TRBV28 to TRBJ2-2, with TRBD2 identical over 10 bases. The germline gives CDR1 MDHEN, CDR2 SYDVKM. V lost 5 bases, J lost 4 bases, and 7 bases stayed unmatched. This CDR3 is built from 16 residues. CDR3 bases: TGTGCCAGCAGTCAAGCGGGAGGGCCGGTCACCGGGGAGCTGTTTTTT. Translated, it gives CASSQAGGPVTGELFF.

The V gene is TRBV4-2, the J gene TRBJ1-1, with 7 bases that match TRBD1. The CDR3 has 15 amino acids. The germline gives CDR1 LGHNA, CDR2 YNFKEQ. J was trimmed by 6 bases and V by 4 bases; bases with no gene match: 11. CDR3 DNA sequence: TGTGCCAGCAGCCTTCGACCGGACAGGAAGGCTGAAGCTTTCTTT. As protein: CASSLRPDRKAEAFF.

V usage is TRBV7-2 and J usage is TRBJ1-5; 7 bases are a match to TRBD1. Germline CDR1 and CDR2: SGHTA and FQGNSA. The CDR3 contains 15 residues. V shed 2 bases, J shed 4 bases, and the junction held 5 bases outside the gene matches. The CDR3 loop reads CASSLRGGANQPQHF. The CDR3 nucleotides are TGTGCCAGCAGCTTACGAGGGGGCGCGAATCAGCCCCAGCATTTT.

The chain links TRBV28 to TRBJ2-1, with TRBD2 matching over 9 bases. Germline trimming cut 5 bases from V and 5 bases from J; bases unmatched to any gene: 7. The CDR3 totals 15 residues. Germline V gives CDR1 MDHEN, CDR2 SYDVKM. The CDR3 is CASSPLAGSDNEQFF. CDR3 nucleotides: TGTGCCAGCAGTCCCCTAGCGGGAAGTGACAATGAGCAGTTCTTC. Using reference TRBV28 and TRBJ2-1 for the parts outside the CDR3, the full variable domain is DVKVTQSSRYLVKRTGEKVFLECVQDMDHENMFWYRQDPGLGLRLIYFSYDVKMKEKGDIPEGYSVSREKKERFSLILESASTNQTSMYLCASSPLAGSDNEQFFGPGTRLTVL.

The J gene is TRBJ1-2, the V gene TRBV11-3; D ambiguous. Germline V gene lookup returns CDR1 SGHNT and CDR2 YENEEA. Trimming shortened V by 4 bases and J by 6 bases, and 30 bases separated the two germline ends. This CDR3 has 19 residues. The CDR3 DNA reads TGTGCCAGCAGCTACACCAGGATTGCCGGCAGCCGCCTCGGTGATGGCTACACCTTC. It yields the protein CASSYTRIAGSRLGDGYTF.

The V and J genes are TRBV24-1 and TRBJ2-1; D possibly corresponds to TRBD2 (5 bases). V dropped 4 bases and J dropped 0 bases, with 9 bases sitting between them. Germline V gives CDR1 KGHDR, CDR2 SFDVKD. This CDR3 region has 15 residues. The CDR3 region has the DNA TGTGCCACCAGTGAGAGGGCCAGCTCCTACAATGAGCAGTTCTTC. Translating it yields CATSERASSYNEQFF.

V gene TRBV6-5 combines with J gene TRBJ2-3; TRBD1 is a possible D gene (6 bases). The CDR3 loop spans 16 amino acids. Looked up from germline, CDR1 is MNHEY and CDR2 is SVGAGI. V lost 0 bases to trimming and J lost 6 bases, with 16 bases between them. CDR3 nucleotide sequence: TGTGCCAGCAGTTACTCGAATCTGGGGGCAAGGGATACGCAGTATTTT. This translates into CASSYSNLGARDTQYF.

This chain uses TRBV5-6 with TRBJ2-1, with TRBD2 identical over 7 bases. Losses at the gene ends were 4 bases for V and 7 bases for J; bases not matched to a gene: 14. CDR1 and CDR2 (germline): SGHDT, YYEEEE. This CDR3 has 16 residues. CDR3 bases: TGTGCCAGCAGCCTTCTTGGGGCGGGAGTATCAAATGAGCAGTTCTTC. It yields the protein CASSLLGAGVSNEQFF. Based on the CDR3 plus reference TRBV5-6 and TRBJ2-1, the full variable domain is DAGVTQSPTHLIKTRGQQVTLRCSPKSGHDTVSWYQQALGQGPQFIFQYYEEEERQRGNFPDRFSGHQFPNYSSELNVNALLLGDSALYLCASSLLGAGVSNEQFFGPGTRLTVL.

The CDR3 DNA reads TGCGCCAGCAGCCACGGACAGGGGCTGGGGTACGAGCAGTACTTC. It specifies CASSHGQGLGYEQYF. This chain connects TRBV5-1 to TRBJ2-7; TRBD1 matches 9 bases. The CDR3 sequence is 15 residues long. Germline V gene sequence: CDR1 SGHRS, CDR2 YFSETQ. V dropped 4 bases and J dropped 4; count of bases not matched to a gene: 9.

The chain uses TRBV7-8 and TRBJ1-3, with D unresolved. With 7 bases removed from V and 4 bases from J, the gap between germline ends came to 17 bases. The germline gives CDR1 SGHVS, CDR2 FQNEAQ. The CDR3 sequence is 15 residues long. This CDR3 reads CASTEREIAGNTIYF. DNA of the CDR3: TGTGCCAGCACCGAAAGGGAGATCGCGGGAAACACCATATATTTT. The complete variable domain, with remaining parts taken from reference TRBV7-8 and TRBJ1-3, reads GAGVSQSPRYKVAKRGQDVALRCDPISGHVSLFWYQQALGQGPEFLTYFQNEAQLDKSGLPSDRFFAERPEGSVSTLKIQRTQQEDSAVYLCASTEREIAGNTIYFGEGSWLTVV.